These T cell receptor beta chains were read from a single sample in a study of T cell repertoires in cytomegalovirus infection. Which antigens these TCRs recognize remains unknown. TCRdb used MiXCR to reprocess the reads, holding one entry per CDR3 protein. The data contain a few hundred thousand distinct CDR3 sequences, about 34% of them seen just once; the ten biggest clones take up about 13%. Sequenced here: cultured PBMCs, sampled from culture after CMV antigen stimulation. All receptors come from a human donor in good health (CMV status not recorded). Some clones in this sample may be carry-over from other donors' samples. The CDR3 runs from the conserved cysteine through the conserved F or W. A D gene is named only where the DNA matches it firmly. Size is omitted from some rows. Given values are once, few, many or a class for expanded clones.

clone size,V gene,J gene,D gene,CDR3 protein
-,TRBV12-5,TRBJ1-2,-,CASGLGTKNYGYTF
-,TRBV11-3,TRBJ2-3,TRBD1,CASSRRTGFTDTQYF
few,TRBV12-3/TRBV12-4,TRBJ2-3,-,CASSTFVGATQYF
-,TRBV7-9,TRBJ1-5,-,CASSLGTGLNQPQHF
-,TRBV7-6,TRBJ1-2,-,CASSLAGTTNYGYTF
-,TRBV12-3/TRBV12-4,TRBJ1-1,-,CASSLRGGMNTEAFF
once,TRBV7-2,TRBJ2-1,TRBD2,CASSLVTSGRIRYEQFF
once,TRBV18,TRBJ1-6,-,CASSPPWSGGFTSPLHF
-,TRBV6-1,TRBJ1-1,-,CASSEVPSKTIKYAFF
many,TRBV4-3,TRBJ2-1,TRBD2,CASSQARGLAGVNEQFF
few,TRBV7-9,TRBJ2-7,TRBD2,CASSRGTSEYEQYF
once,TRBV6-1,TRBJ1-1,-,CASSPTGRLNTEAFF
-,TRBV19,TRBJ2-1,-,CASSIRPGLPNNEQFF
-,TRBV7-2,TRBJ2-1,TRBD2,CASSPNGGFEQFF
many,TRBV7-2,TRBJ2-1,TRBD2,CASSSHAGLAQTKQFF
few,TRBV7-6,TRBJ1-2,-,CAGGEEHNYGYTF